The rows below give T cell receptor beta chains drawn from one sample of a study of T cells in Graves' hyperthyroidism and ophthalmopathy. One entry per CDR3 protein, called by TCRdb with MiXCR from the multiplex PCR reads. The data show a few hundred thousand distinct CDR3 sequences, around 14% seen once. The sequenced sample consisted of blood. These receptors were collected from a woman aged 18-29 years with Graves' hyperthyroidism. CDR3s include the opening cysteine and the closing phenylalanine or tryptophan. A D gene is named only where the DNA matches it firmly. Size is stated for part of the rows, as once, few or many counts, or as a class when the clone is expanded.

TGCAGTGCGCCTCAGAACACTGAAGCTTTCTTT	CSAPQNTEAFF	many	TRBV20-1	TRBJ1-1	.
TGTGCCAGCAGGCCCTTGGAGGTGCAGCTGAACACTGAAGCTTTCTTT	CASRPLEVQLNTEAFF	many	TRBV28	TRBJ1-1	.
TGTGCCAGCTCACCTTTGCCCGGGACTAGCTCCTACAATGAGCAGTTCTTC	CASSPLPGTSSYNEQFF	many	TRBV18	TRBJ2-1	TRBD2
TGTGCCAGCAGCTGGGACAGGGAGAACACTGAAGCTTTCTTT	CASSWDRENTEAFF	many	TRBV2	TRBJ1-1	TRBD1
TGTGCCAGCAGGGGACAGCCAACTGTTGGCAATCAGCCCCAGCATTTT	CASRGQPTVGNQPQHF	many	TRBV12-3/TRBV12-4	TRBJ1-5	TRBD1
TGTGCCAGCAAGTGGCAGCTGAACACTGAAGCTTTCTTT	CASKWQLNTEAFF	many	TRBV6-1	TRBJ1-1	.
TGTGCCAGCAGCTTAGATACGGAAGGTGGCTACACCTTC	CASSLDTEGGYTF	many	TRBV7-9	TRBJ1-2	.
TGTGCCAGCAGCCCGCGGTCTAGCCTGCTCACAGATACGCAGTATTTT	CASSPRSSLLTDTQYF	many	TRBV7-2	TRBJ2-3	.
TGTGCCAGCAGCTCGAGGGGAGGGAGCGTCACCGGGGAGCTGTTTTTT	CASSSRGGSVTGELFF	.	TRBV9	TRBJ2-2	TRBD2
TGCGCCAGCAGCCTATTACAGGTGCGGGAAAAACTGTTTTTT	CASSLLQVREKLFF	many	TRBV4-1	TRBJ1-4	.
TGTGCCAGCAGCTTGGGGGGCGCGGGAAAGACCCAGTACTTC	CASSLGGAGKTQYF	many	TRBV5-8	TRBJ2-5	.
TGTGCCAGCTCACCTCCGGGACAGCTATACACAGATACGCAGTATTTT	CASSPPGQLYTDTQYF	many	TRBV18	TRBJ2-3	TRBD1
TGTGCCACCAGCAGAGATCACAGGGGTACAGATACGCAGTATTTT	CATSRDHRGTDTQYF	many	TRBV15	TRBJ2-3	TRBD1
TGTGCCAGCTCACCACCGACCCCGGCCCCTAATGAAGCTTTCTTT	CASSPPTPAPNEAFF	many	TRBV18	TRBJ1-1	.
TGTGCCAGCAGTGGGCGGGATCTCTATGGCTACACCTTC	CASSGRDLYGYTF	many	TRBV28	TRBJ1-2	.
TGTGCCAGCAGCGCCGAGGGGACAGTGAACACTGAAGCTTTCTTT	CASSAEGTVNTEAFF	many	TRBV9	TRBJ1-1	TRBD1
TGTGCCAGCAGCTTAGGGACTGGAGGAGCAGATACGCAGTATTTT	CASSLGTGGADTQYF	many	TRBV7-2	TRBJ2-3	.
TGTGCCAGCAGTCAAGGTTTTGAAGCTTTCTTT	CASSQGFEAFF	many	TRBV28	TRBJ1-1	.
TGTGCCACCAGCAGAGATCGAGGGACAACCTACGAGCAGTACTTC	CATSRDRGTTYEQYF	many	TRBV15	TRBJ2-7	.
TGCAGTGCCACCGGACGCCTCCTGGGGACCCTCCACTTT	CSATGRLLGTLHF	many	TRBV20-1	TRBJ1-6	.
TGTGCCAGCAGCTTAGCCCAGGGGCCCGAAGCTTTCTTT	CASSLAQGPEAFF	.	TRBV7-9	TRBJ1-1	.
TGTGCCAGTGGAAATGCAGGCTACGAGCAGTACTTC	CASGNAGYEQYF	many	TRBV6-1	TRBJ2-7	.
TGTGCCAGCAGGACTACAGGTCAGCCCCAGCATTTT	CASRTTGQPQHF	many	TRBV28	TRBJ1-5	.
TGTGCCAGCAGCCATGCGGGGGGCCGAGTGGGGGCCGGGGAGCTGTTTTTT	CASSHAGGRVGAGELFF	.	TRBV3-1	TRBJ2-2	TRBD2
TGTGCCAGCGTATCGGGGGCCAATCAGCCCCAGCATTTT	CASVSGANQPQHF	many	TRBV28	TRBJ1-5	.
TGTGCCAGCAGCCCTCCAGGTTACCCTAGCACAGATACGCAGTATTTT	CASSPPGYPSTDTQYF	many	TRBV7-8	TRBJ2-3	.
TGTGCCAGCAGCCCACAGACAGGGAGGAACACCGGGGAGCTGTTTTTT	CASSPQTGRNTGELFF	few	TRBV7-8	TRBJ2-2	TRBD1
TGTGCCAGCAGCCCGGGACAGGGGATAGGTCAGCCCCAGCATTTT	CASSPGQGIGQPQHF	few	TRBV5-8	TRBJ1-5	TRBD1
TGTGCCAGCAGCTTAGGCCGGGGGGGGACTTCCTACGAGCAGTACTTC	CASSLGRGGTSYEQYF	.	TRBV7-6	TRBJ2-7	TRBD2
TGTGCCAGCACCCTCGGCGGGAGAGGACGGAGCTACGAGCAGTACTTC	CASTLGGRGRSYEQYF	many	TRBV6-2/TRBV6-3	TRBJ2-7	TRBD2
TGCAGTGCTGTACACGAGATCACCTATAATTCACCCCTCCACTTT	CSAVHEITYNSPLHF	many	TRBV20-1	TRBJ1-6	.
TGTGCCAGCAGATTATCGGGACTCCGCTCCTACAATGAGCAGTTCTTC	CASRLSGLRSYNEQFF	many	TRBV28	TRBJ2-1	.
TGTGCCAGCAGTACCACCGGGGGAGGGACCTTC	CASSTTGGGTF	.	TRBV28	TRBJ1-2	.
TGTGCCAGCAGTTACGGATCTAGCAGGAATGAGCAGTTCTTC	CASSYGSSRNEQFF	many	TRBV6-6	TRBJ2-1	.
TGTGCCAGCAGCCCACTAACACAGAACACCGGGGAGCTGTTTTTT	CASSPLTQNTGELFF	many	TRBV7-9	TRBJ2-2	.
TGTGCCAGTAGTATAACGGGGAGCTCCTACAATGAGCAGTTCTTC	CASSITGSSYNEQFF	.	TRBV19	TRBJ2-1	.
TGTGCCAGCAGCTTTAAGGTCCGCTTGTCTGGAAACACCATATATTTT	CASSFKVRLSGNTIYF	many	TRBV7-9	TRBJ1-3	.
TGCGCCAGCAGTGACGCGACTAGCGGGGGCAAAGAGACCCAGTACTTC	CASSDATSGGKETQYF	many	TRBV10-1	TRBJ2-5	TRBD2
TGTGCCAGCAGCCAAGCAGGGGGCGCGGCTGGAAACACCATATATTTT	CASSQAGGAAGNTIYF	few	TRBV3-1	TRBJ1-3	TRBD1
TGTGCCAGCAGATCAGGGCTTTCTGGCACTGAAGCTTTCTTT	CASRSGLSGTEAFF	many	TRBV2	TRBJ1-1	.
TGTGCCAGCAGTTACTCGGGGGCTAGGACAGATACGCAGTATTTT	CASSYSGARTDTQYF	many	TRBV6-5	TRBJ2-3	.
TGTGCCAGCAGGCACACCTCGGGCCTTAGGAACACCATATATTTT	CASRHTSGLRNTIYF	many	TRBV12-3/TRBV12-4	TRBJ1-3	.
TGTGCCAGCAGCTTAGCGTGGGGGGTTCGGCCCGTGAGCTCCTACAATGAGCAGTTCTTC	CASSLAWGVRPVSSYNEQFF	many	TRBV7-9	TRBJ2-1	.
TGTGCCAGCAGTTCAACAGGGCGATACACTGAAGCTTTCTTT	CASSSTGRYTEAFF	.	TRBV12-3/TRBV12-4	TRBJ1-1	.
TGTGCCAGCAGTTACTCGAGTCTAACAGGTTCACCCCTCCACTTT	CASSYSSLTGSPLHF	many	TRBV6-5	TRBJ1-6	.
TGTGCCAGCAGCCTAGAAGTTGAAGAGACCCAGTACTTC	CASSLEVEETQYF	many	TRBV5-5	TRBJ2-5	.
TGTGCCAGCGGCTCCAGGGGGGAAAAACTGTTTTTT	CASGSRGEKLFF	few	TRBV7-9	TRBJ1-4	TRBD1
TGTGCCAGCAGTTCTTTCGGCGGCGGGGTATCCTACGAGCAGTACTTC	CASSSFGGGVSYEQYF	many	TRBV27	TRBJ2-7	.
TGTGCCAGCAGCCAAGATACTCGAGGCAGAGGCGAAAAACTGTTTTTT	CASSQDTRGRGEKLFF	.	TRBV14	TRBJ1-4	.
TGCGCCAGCGTGGGAAAAGGAGCTTTCTTT	CASVGKGAFF	few	TRBV10-2	TRBJ1-1	.
TGTGCCAGCAGTAATCCTACGGCCTCCCAGGGCCTCCAAGAGACCCAGTACTTC	CASSNPTASQGLQETQYF	many	TRBV6-1	TRBJ2-5	.
TGTGCCAGCAGCGTCAGACAGGCCCGGTTGTCGGAGCAGTACTTC	CASSVRQARLSEQYF	many	TRBV2	TRBJ2-7	.
TGTGCCAGCAGCGTAGGGGGCCGCGGCTCGGGTGAAGCTTTCTTT	CASSVGGRGSGEAFF	many	TRBV9	TRBJ1-1	.
TGTGCCAGTAGTATGTTAAAGGCGGGACTCACCGGGGAGCTGTTTTTT	CASSMLKAGLTGELFF	few	TRBV19	TRBJ2-2	.
TGTGCCAGTAAAGGACCTACATTTACAGATACGCAGTATTTT	CASKGPTFTDTQYF	few	TRBV19	TRBJ2-3	.
TGTGCCAGCAGTTTGCAGGGACTGAACTATGGCTACACCTTC	CASSLQGLNYGYTF	many	TRBV28	TRBJ1-2	.
TGCGCCAGCAGCTTGGGTACCACAGTTTACACTGAAGCTTTCTTT	CASSLGTTVYTEAFF	many	TRBV5-1	TRBJ1-1	.
TGCAGCGCACCGACAGGGATGGTTGGGTGGAAGACAGATACGCAGTATTTT	CSAPTGMVGWKTDTQYF	many	TRBV29-1	TRBJ2-3	TRBD1
TGCAGTGCTAGAGGGGTGGAGATTAATTCACCCCTCCACTTT	CSARGVEINSPLHF	few	TRBV20-1	TRBJ1-6	.
TGCGCCAGCAGCCTCGACAGCACCGGGGAGCTGTTTTTT	CASSLDSTGELFF	few	TRBV5-1	TRBJ2-2	.